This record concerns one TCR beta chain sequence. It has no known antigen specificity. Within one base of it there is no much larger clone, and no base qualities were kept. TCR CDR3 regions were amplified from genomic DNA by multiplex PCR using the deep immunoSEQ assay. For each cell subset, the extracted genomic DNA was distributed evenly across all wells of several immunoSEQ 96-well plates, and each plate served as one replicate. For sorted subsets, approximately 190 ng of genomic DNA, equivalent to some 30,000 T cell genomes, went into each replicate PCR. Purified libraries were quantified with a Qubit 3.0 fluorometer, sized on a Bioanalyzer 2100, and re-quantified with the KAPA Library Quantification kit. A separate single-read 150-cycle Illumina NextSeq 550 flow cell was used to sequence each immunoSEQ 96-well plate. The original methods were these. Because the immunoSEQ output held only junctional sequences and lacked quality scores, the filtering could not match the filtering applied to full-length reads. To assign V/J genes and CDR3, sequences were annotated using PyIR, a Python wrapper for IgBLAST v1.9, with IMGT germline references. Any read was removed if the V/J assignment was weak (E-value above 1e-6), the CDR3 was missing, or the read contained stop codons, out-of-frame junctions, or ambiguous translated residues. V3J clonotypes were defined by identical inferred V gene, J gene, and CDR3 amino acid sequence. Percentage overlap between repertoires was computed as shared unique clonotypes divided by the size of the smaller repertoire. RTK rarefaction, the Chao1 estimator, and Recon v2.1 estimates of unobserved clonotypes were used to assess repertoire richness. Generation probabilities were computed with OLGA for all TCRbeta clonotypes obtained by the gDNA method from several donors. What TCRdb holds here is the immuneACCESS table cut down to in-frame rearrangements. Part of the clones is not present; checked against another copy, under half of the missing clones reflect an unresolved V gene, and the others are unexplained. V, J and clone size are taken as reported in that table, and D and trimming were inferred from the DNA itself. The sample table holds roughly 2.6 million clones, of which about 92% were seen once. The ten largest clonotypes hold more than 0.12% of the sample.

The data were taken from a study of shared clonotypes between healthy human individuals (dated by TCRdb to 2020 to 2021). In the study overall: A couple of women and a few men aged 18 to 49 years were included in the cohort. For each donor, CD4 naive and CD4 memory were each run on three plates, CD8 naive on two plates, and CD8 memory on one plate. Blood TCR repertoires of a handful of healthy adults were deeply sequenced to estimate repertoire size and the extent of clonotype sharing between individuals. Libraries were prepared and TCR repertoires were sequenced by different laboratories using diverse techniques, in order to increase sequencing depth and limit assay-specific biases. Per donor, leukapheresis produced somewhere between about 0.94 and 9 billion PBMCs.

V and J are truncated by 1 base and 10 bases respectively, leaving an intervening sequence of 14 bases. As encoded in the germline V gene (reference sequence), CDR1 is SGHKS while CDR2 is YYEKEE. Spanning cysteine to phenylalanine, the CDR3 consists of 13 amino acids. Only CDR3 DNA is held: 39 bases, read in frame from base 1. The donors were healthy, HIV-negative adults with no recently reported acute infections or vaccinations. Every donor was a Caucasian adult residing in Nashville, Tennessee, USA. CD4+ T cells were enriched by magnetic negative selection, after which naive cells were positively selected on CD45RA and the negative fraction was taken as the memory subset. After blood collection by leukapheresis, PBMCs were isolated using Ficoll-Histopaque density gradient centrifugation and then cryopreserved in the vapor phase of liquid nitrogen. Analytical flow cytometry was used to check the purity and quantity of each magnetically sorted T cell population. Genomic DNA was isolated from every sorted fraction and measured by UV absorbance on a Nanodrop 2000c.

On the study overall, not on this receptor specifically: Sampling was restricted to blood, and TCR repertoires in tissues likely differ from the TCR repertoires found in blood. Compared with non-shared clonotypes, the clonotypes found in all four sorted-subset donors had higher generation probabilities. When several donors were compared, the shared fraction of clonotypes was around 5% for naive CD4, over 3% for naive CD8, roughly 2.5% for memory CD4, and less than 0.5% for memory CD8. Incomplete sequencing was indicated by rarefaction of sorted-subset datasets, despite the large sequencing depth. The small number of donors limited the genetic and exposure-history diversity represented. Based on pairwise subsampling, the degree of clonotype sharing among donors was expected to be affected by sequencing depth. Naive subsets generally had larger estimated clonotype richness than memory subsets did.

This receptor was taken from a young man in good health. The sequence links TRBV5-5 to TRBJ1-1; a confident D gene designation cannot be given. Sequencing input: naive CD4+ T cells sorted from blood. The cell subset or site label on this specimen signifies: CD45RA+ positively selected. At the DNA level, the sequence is TGTGCCAGCAGCTTGTGGGAACTTGCCGTAGCTTTCTTT. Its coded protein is CASSLWELAVAFF.